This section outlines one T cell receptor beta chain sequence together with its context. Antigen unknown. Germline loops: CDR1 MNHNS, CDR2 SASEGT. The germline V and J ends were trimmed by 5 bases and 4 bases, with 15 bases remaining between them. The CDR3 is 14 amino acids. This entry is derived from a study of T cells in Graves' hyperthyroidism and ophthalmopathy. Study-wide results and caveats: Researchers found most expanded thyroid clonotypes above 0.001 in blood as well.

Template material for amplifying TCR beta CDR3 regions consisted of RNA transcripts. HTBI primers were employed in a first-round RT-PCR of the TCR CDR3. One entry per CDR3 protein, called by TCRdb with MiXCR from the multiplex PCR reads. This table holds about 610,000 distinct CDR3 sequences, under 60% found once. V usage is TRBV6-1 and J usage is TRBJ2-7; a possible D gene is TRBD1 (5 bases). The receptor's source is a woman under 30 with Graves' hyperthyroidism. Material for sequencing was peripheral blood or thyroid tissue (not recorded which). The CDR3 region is CASSSEGVGYEQYF. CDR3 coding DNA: TGTGCCAGCAGTTCTGAAGGGGTGGGATACGAGCAGTACTTC.